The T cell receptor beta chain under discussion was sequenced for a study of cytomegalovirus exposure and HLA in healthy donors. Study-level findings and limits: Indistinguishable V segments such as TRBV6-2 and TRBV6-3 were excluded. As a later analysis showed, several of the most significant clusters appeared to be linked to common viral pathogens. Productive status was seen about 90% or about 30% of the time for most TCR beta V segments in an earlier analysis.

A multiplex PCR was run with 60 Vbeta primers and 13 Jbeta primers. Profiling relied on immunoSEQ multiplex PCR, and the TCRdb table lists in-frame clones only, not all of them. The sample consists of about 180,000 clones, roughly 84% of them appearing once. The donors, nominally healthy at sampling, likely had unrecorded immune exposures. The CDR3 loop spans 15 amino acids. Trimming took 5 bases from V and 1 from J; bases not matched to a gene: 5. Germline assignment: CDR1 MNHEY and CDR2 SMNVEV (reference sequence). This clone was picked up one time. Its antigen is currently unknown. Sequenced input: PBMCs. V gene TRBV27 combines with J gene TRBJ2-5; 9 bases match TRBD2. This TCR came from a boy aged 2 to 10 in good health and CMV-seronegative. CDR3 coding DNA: TGTGCCAGCAGTCGGACTAGCGTCGCCCAAGAGACCCAGTACTTC. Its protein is CASSRTSVAQETQYF.